This entry lists 3 T cell receptor beta chains sequenced from one sample in a study of T cell responses to AZD1222 COVID-19 vaccine. The data were produced by immunoSEQ multiplex PCR, yet TCRdb's version contains in-frame clones alone and is incomplete. This table holds 55,000 to 70,000 clones, more than 70% found once. The sequences come from peripheral blood, collected on day 0 of AZD1222 vaccination. The receptors originated from an adult in good health.

V and J are TRBV18 and TRBJ2-1; 11 bases agree with TRBD2. Germline assignment: CDR1 KGHSH and CDR2 LQKENI. The ends lost 0 bases at V and 5 bases at J; junction bases unmatched: 3. This CDR3 is built from 16 residues. Here the CDR3 DNA reads TGTGCCAGCTCACCACCTCGACTAGCGGGGCACAATGAGCAGTTCTTC. This encodes CASSPPRLAGHNEQFF.

The chain carries TRBV7-9 and TRBJ2-5; 8 bases fit TRBD1. CDR1 and CDR2 (germline): SEHNR, FQNEAQ (reference sequence). The J segment lost 1 base and the V segment lost 8 bases, leaving 6 bases of the junction unmatched. This CDR3 has 14 amino acids. The CDR3 region is CASLDRGLQETQYF. In nucleotides, the CDR3 is TGTGCCAGCCTAGACAGGGGTCTCCAAGAGACCCAGTACTTC.

This chain joins TRBV18 and TRBJ2-1; TRBD1 matches at 9 bases. V dropped 6 bases and J dropped 9; count of bases not matched to a gene: 9. The germline gives CDR1 KGHSH, CDR2 LQKENI. CDR3 length equals 14 residues. The CDR3 here is CASSPTGGVPEQFF. In nucleotides, the CDR3 is TGTGCCAGCTCGCCGACAGGGGGGGTCCCTGAGCAGTTCTTC.